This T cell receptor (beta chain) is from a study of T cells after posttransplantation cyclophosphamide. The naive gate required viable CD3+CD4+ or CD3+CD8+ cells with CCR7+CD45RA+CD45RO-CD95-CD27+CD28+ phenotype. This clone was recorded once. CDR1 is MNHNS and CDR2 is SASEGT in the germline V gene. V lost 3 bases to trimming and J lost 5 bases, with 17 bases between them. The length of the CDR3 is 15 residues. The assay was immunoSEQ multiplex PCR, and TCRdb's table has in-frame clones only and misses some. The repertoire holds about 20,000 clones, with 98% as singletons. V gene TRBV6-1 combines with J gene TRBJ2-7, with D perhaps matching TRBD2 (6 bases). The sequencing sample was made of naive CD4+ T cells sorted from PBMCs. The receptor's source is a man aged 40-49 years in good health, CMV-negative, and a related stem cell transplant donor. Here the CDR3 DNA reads TGTGCCAGCAGTGACCTCCGGGACTGGACCAACGAGCAGTACTTC. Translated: CASSDLRDWTNEQYF.